A single T cell receptor (beta chain) is shown here with its context. Antigen unknown. These data originate in a study of cytomegalovirus exposure and HLA in healthy donors. With 60 Vbeta and 13 Jbeta primers, the PCR was carried out. Some clones are missing from TCRdb's copy, which holds only in-frame ones; the method was immunoSEQ multiplex PCR. This repertoire includes roughly 150,000 clones. General study findings and limits: Immune exposure was documented only through CMV serostatus.

V dropped 5 bases and J dropped 0; count of bases not matched to a gene: 8. Germline V CDR1 and CDR2: MNHEY, SMNVEV (reference sequence). The CDR3 loop spans 17 amino acids. The sequencing input was PBMCs. The chain has TRBV27 and TRBJ1-1, with 11 bases aligning to TRBD1. This sequence was found in a woman in her forties or fifties in good health and CMV-seronegative. This CDR3 reads CASSPGTGGAMNTEAFF. CDR3 nucleotide sequence: TGTGCCAGCAGTCCTGGGACAGGGGGTGCCATGAACACTGAAGCTTTCTTT.